A selection of T cell receptor beta chains follows, all from one sample in a study of identical twins. TCRdb used MiXCR to reprocess the 5' RACE reads, holding one entry per CDR3 protein. Of 250,000 or so distinct CDR3 sequences in the sample, roughly 13% were seen once. These data were likewise used in another study, on yellow fever vaccine responses in identical twins.

Sequencing was carried out using memory (CD45RO+) T cells sorted from blood. The receptor set was obtained from a woman younger than 35 in good health. Each CDR3 is given with its conserved first and last residue. D genes are given only for firm matches. Clone size is shown for a subset of rows, as once, few, many or a class of expanded clone.

d_gene: TRBD1
v_gene: TRBV10-3
abundance: few
j_gene: TRBJ2-1
CDR3aa: CAISPGQGNYNEQFF
CDR3nt: TGTGCCATCAGTCCGGGACAGGGGAATTACAATGAGCAGTTCTTC

d_gene: -
v_gene: TRBV12-3/TRBV12-4
abundance: many
j_gene: TRBJ1-6
CDR3aa: CASSLVPGKIVHLHF
CDR3nt: TGTGCCAGCAGTTTAGTCCCAGGGAAAATCGTTCACCTCCACTTT

d_gene: -
v_gene: TRBV3-1
abundance: -
j_gene: TRBJ2-2
CDR3aa: CASSQAVQGTGELFF
CDR3nt: TGTGCCAGCAGCCAAGCGGTTCAGGGCACCGGGGAGCTGTTTTTT

d_gene: -
v_gene: TRBV28
abundance: few
j_gene: TRBJ2-1
CDR3aa: CASSLEMSGGPVF
CDR3nt: TGTGCCAGCAGTTTAGAGATGTCCGGGGGGCCAGTCTTC

d_gene: -
v_gene: TRBV5-1
abundance: few
j_gene: TRBJ2-7
CDR3aa: CASSFGGGAYEQYF
CDR3nt: TGCGCCAGCAGCTTCGGAGGGGGGGCCTACGAGCAGTACTTC

d_gene: -
v_gene: TRBV7-2
abundance: few
j_gene: TRBJ1-1
CDR3aa: CASSLYGGLDTEAFF
CDR3nt: TGTGCCAGCAGCTTGTATGGGGGGCTCGACACTGAAGCTTTCTTT

d_gene: TRBD1
v_gene: TRBV28
abundance: -
j_gene: TRBJ2-5
CDR3aa: CASTEGGRETQYF
CDR3nt: TGTGCCAGCACCGAAGGGGGCAGGGAGACCCAGTACTTC

d_gene: TRBD1
v_gene: TRBV7-2
abundance: -
j_gene: TRBJ2-2
CDR3aa: CASSSRTGGTGELFF
CDR3nt: TGTGCCAGCAGCTCCCGGACAGGAGGCACCGGGGAGCTGTTTTTT

d_gene: -
v_gene: TRBV27
abundance: -
j_gene: TRBJ2-6
CDR3aa: CASSLHKGGIGANVLTF
CDR3nt: TGTGCCAGCAGTTTACATAAGGGGGGCATAGGGGCCAACGTCCTGACTTTC

d_gene: TRBD2
v_gene: TRBV6-5
abundance: -
j_gene: TRBJ2-1
CDR3aa: CASCLAGGPHEQFF
CDR3nt: TGTGCCAGCTGTTTAGCGGGAGGGCCGCATGAGCAGTTCTTC

d_gene: TRBD1
v_gene: TRBV27
abundance: many
j_gene: TRBJ1-5
CDR3aa: CASSPGQGRNQPQHF
CDR3nt: TGTGCCAGCAGCCCCGGACAGGGACGCAATCAGCCCCAGCATTTT

d_gene: -
v_gene: TRBV29-1
abundance: many
j_gene: TRBJ1-5
CDR3aa: CSAGENSNQPQHF
CDR3nt: TGCAGCGCAGGGGAGAATAGCAATCAGCCCCAGCATTTT

d_gene: TRBD1
v_gene: TRBV3-1
abundance: many
j_gene: TRBJ2-7
CDR3aa: CASSQGTGISYEQYF
CDR3nt: TGTGCCAGCAGCCAAGGGACAGGAATCTCCTACGAGCAGTACTTC

d_gene: TRBD2
v_gene: TRBV20-1
abundance: many
j_gene: TRBJ2-3
CDR3aa: CSAKSGLAGGFSFLDTQYF
CDR3nt: TGCAGTGCTAAGTCGGGACTAGCGGGAGGTTTTTCCTTTTTGGATACGCAGTATTTT

d_gene: -
v_gene: TRBV7-9
abundance: -
j_gene: TRBJ2-7
CDR3aa: CASSHHQGPYEQYF
CDR3nt: TGTGCCAGCAGCCACCATCAGGGGCCCTACGAGCAGTACTTC

d_gene: -
v_gene: TRBV4-3
abundance: few
j_gene: TRBJ2-2
CDR3aa: CASSPRAAGAGELFF
CDR3nt: TGCGCCAGCAGTCCGCGGGCTGCCGGGGCCGGGGAGCTGTTTTTT

d_gene: -
v_gene: TRBV20-1
abundance: -
j_gene: TRBJ2-7
CDR3aa: CSARTDPPYEQYF
CDR3nt: TGCAGTGCTAGGACCGACCCACCCTACGAGCAGTACTTC

d_gene: -
v_gene: TRBV7-8
abundance: many
j_gene: TRBJ2-5
CDR3aa: CASSLVAETQYF
CDR3nt: TGTGCCAGCAGCTTAGTCGCGGAGACCCAGTACTTC

d_gene: -
v_gene: TRBV20-1
abundance: -
j_gene: TRBJ2-3
CDR3aa: CSARLGGSADTQYF
CDR3nt: TGCAGTGCTAGGTTGGGCGGGTCGGCGGATACGCAGTATTTT

d_gene: -
v_gene: TRBV30
abundance: -
j_gene: TRBJ1-5
CDR3aa: CAWSGQKNQPQHF
CDR3nt: TGTGCCTGGAGTGGGCAGAAGAATCAGCCCCAGCATTTT

d_gene: TRBD2
v_gene: TRBV3-1
abundance: -
j_gene: TRBJ2-7
CDR3aa: CASSQASGGLSYEQYF
CDR3nt: TGTGCCAGCAGCCAGGCAAGCGGGGGGCTTTCCTACGAGCAGTACTTC

d_gene: -
v_gene: TRBV7-3
abundance: -
j_gene: TRBJ2-7
CDR3aa: CASSLNPGREQYF
CDR3nt: TGTGCCAGCAGCTTAAACCCAGGGAGGGAGCAGTACTTC

d_gene: TRBD2
v_gene: TRBV5-1
abundance: few
j_gene: TRBJ2-7
CDR3aa: CASSLEGSGSSYEQYF
CDR3nt: TGCGCCAGCAGCTTGGAGGGTAGCGGGTCCTCCTACGAGCAGTACTTC

d_gene: -
v_gene: TRBV5-1
abundance: many
j_gene: TRBJ1-6
CDR3aa: CAIRAQNSPLHF
CDR3nt: TGCGCCATCCGGGCCCAGAATTCACCCCTCCACTTT

d_gene: TRBD2
v_gene: TRBV20-1
abundance: many
j_gene: TRBJ2-5
CDR3aa: CSARESSGRETQYF
CDR3nt: TGCAGTGCTAGGGAATCTAGCGGGCGGGAGACCCAGTACTTC

d_gene: TRBD1
v_gene: TRBV7-3
abundance: many
j_gene: TRBJ2-1
CDR3aa: CASSLNRGGNYNEQFF
CDR3nt: TGTGCCAGCAGCTTAAACAGGGGTGGAAACTACAATGAGCAGTTCTTC

d_gene: -
v_gene: TRBV5-1
abundance: -
j_gene: TRBJ2-1
CDR3aa: CASSLGTAAAYNEQFF
CDR3nt: TGCGCCAGCAGCTTGGGAACAGCGGCAGCCTACAATGAGCAGTTCTTC

d_gene: TRBD1
v_gene: TRBV7-9
abundance: -
j_gene: TRBJ2-6
CDR3aa: CASSRGTGDSGANVLTF
CDR3nt: TGTGCCAGCAGCCGAGGGACAGGGGACTCTGGGGCCAACGTCCTGACTTTC

d_gene: TRBD2
v_gene: TRBV20-1
abundance: -
j_gene: TRBJ2-7
CDR3aa: CSARERTSFYEQYF
CDR3nt: TGCAGTGCTAGAGAAAGGACTAGCTTCTACGAGCAGTACTTC

d_gene: -
v_gene: TRBV6-6
abundance: few
j_gene: TRBJ2-7
CDR3aa: CASQDRSDEQYF
CDR3nt: TGTGCCAGCCAAGACAGGTCTGACGAGCAGTACTTC

d_gene: -
v_gene: TRBV4-2
abundance: many
j_gene: TRBJ2-2
CDR3aa: CASSHPGQTNTGELFF
CDR3nt: TGTGCCAGCAGCCACCCCGGCCAGACGAACACCGGGGAGCTGTTTTTT

d_gene: -
v_gene: TRBV12-3/TRBV12-4
abundance: few
j_gene: TRBJ2-7
CDR3aa: CASSPRQGYYEQYF
CDR3nt: TGTGCCAGCAGTCCCCGGCAGGGATACTACGAGCAGTACTTC

d_gene: -
v_gene: TRBV7-2
abundance: many
j_gene: TRBJ1-1
CDR3aa: CASSIRANTEAFF
CDR3nt: TGTGCCAGCAGCATCCGGGCCAACACTGAAGCTTTCTTT

d_gene: TRBD2
v_gene: TRBV7-9
abundance: -
j_gene: TRBJ2-1
CDR3aa: CASSSEAGSYNGEQFF
CDR3nt: TGTGCCAGCAGTTCCGAAGCGGGATCCTACAATGGTGAGCAGTTCTTC

d_gene: -
v_gene: TRBV6-2/TRBV6-3
abundance: -
j_gene: TRBJ1-5
CDR3aa: CASSYSGPDQPQHF
CDR3nt: TGTGCCAGCAGTTATTCTGGGCCGGATCAGCCCCAGCATTTT

d_gene: -
v_gene: TRBV6-6
abundance: many
j_gene: TRBJ2-5
CDR3aa: CASGGAKETQYF
CDR3nt: TGTGCCAGCGGGGGGGCCAAAGAGACCCAGTACTTC

d_gene: TRBD2
v_gene: TRBV6-2/TRBV6-3
abundance: many
j_gene: TRBJ2-7
CDR3aa: CASSYSTSGSYEQYF
CDR3nt: TGTGCCAGCAGTTACTCGACTAGCGGTTCCTACGAGCAGTACTTC

d_gene: -
v_gene: TRBV15
abundance: many
j_gene: TRBJ2-5
CDR3aa: CATSSRVGQETQYF
CDR3nt: TGTGCCACCAGCAGCCGAGTGGGACAAGAGACCCAGTACTTC

d_gene: -
v_gene: TRBV5-1
abundance: -
j_gene: TRBJ2-2
CDR3aa: CASSKRPQRNTGELFF
CDR3nt: TGCGCCAGCAGCAAGAGGCCGCAACGGAACACCGGGGAGCTGTTTTTT

d_gene: TRBD1
v_gene: TRBV9
abundance: -
j_gene: TRBJ1-2
CDR3aa: CASSVAGGQGEYGYTF
CDR3nt: TGTGCCAGCAGCGTAGCAGGAGGACAGGGTGAATATGGCTACACCTTC

d_gene: TRBD2
v_gene: TRBV4-3
abundance: -
j_gene: TRBJ2-7
CDR3aa: CASSQDRVPGGEQYF
CDR3nt: TGCGCCAGCAGCCAAGATAGGGTTCCGGGGGGCGAGCAGTACTTC

d_gene: -
v_gene: TRBV24-1
abundance: few
j_gene: TRBJ2-7
CDR3aa: CATSNSFFEQYF
CDR3nt: TGTGCCACCAGTAACTCCTTCTTCGAGCAGTACTTC

d_gene: TRBD1
v_gene: TRBV3-1
abundance: -
j_gene: TRBJ1-3
CDR3aa: CASSQKQGGGNTIYF
CDR3nt: TGTGCCAGCAGCCAAAAACAGGGGGGCGGAAACACCATATATTTT